One sample yielded the 20 T cell receptor beta chains listed below, sequenced in a study of CD8 T cells in Susac syndrome. RNA amounts of about 0.5 to 1 ug underwent reverse transcription with random hexamers. TCRdb independently ran MiXCR on the immunoSEQ multiplex PCR reads; one entry per CDR3 protein. Of approximately 260,000 distinct CDR3 sequences listed, around 96% are singletons. Sequencing was carried out using CD4+ T cells from PBMCs. These TCRs come from a human donor with Susac syndrome.

The rearrangement joins TRBV23-1 to TRBJ2-7; TRBD2 matches 10 bases. TRBV23-1 is an ORF; its function is uncertain. V shed 2 bases, J shed 5 bases, and the junction held 6 bases outside the gene matches. CDR3 length equals 15 residues. CDR3 sequence reads: CASSQPTSGLNEQYF. CDR3 in DNA: TGCGCCAGCAGTCAACCGACTAGCGGGTTAAACGAGCAGTACTTC.

The J gene is TRBJ2-1, the V gene TRBV28; D possibly corresponds to TRBD1 (5 bases). V lost 6 bases and J lost 9, with 15 bases in between. This CDR3 has 13 residues. Germline V CDR1 and CDR2: MDHEN, SYDVKM. CDR3 nucleotide sequence: TGTGCCAGCAGCAACTCTAGGACAAGTGAGCAGTTCTTC. This gives the protein CASSNSRTSEQFF.

The chain combines TRBV6-6 with TRBJ2-7; 8 bases are shared with TRBD1. J lost 6 bases, V lost 6 bases, and 10 bases had no gene match. Per the germline V gene, CDR1 is MNHNY and CDR2 is SVGAGI (reference sequence). The length of the CDR3 is 14 residues. The CDR3 coding sequence is TGTGCCAGCAGGCCTGGGACAGGCCAGGCCGAGCAGTACTTC. It encodes CASRPGTGQAEQYF.

The CDR3 DNA follows: TGTGCCAGTAGTATGAGAGAGTTTGCCGGGGAGCTGTTTTTT. Its protein is CASSMREFAGELFF. The chain uses TRBV19 and TRBJ2-2; D remains unclear. CDR3 length: 14 residues. Germline CDR1 LNHDA, CDR2 SQIVND (reference sequence). V was clipped by 3 bases and J by 6 bases, with 11 bases between them.

The chain combines TRBV9 with TRBJ2-2, with D possibly being TRBD1 (6 bases). The CDR3 consists of 15 residues. With 0 bases removed from V and 5 bases from J, the gap between germline ends came to 11 bases. The germline V gene encodes CDR1 SGDLS and CDR2 YYNGEE. CDR3 region: CASSVEDRKTGELFF. For the CDR3, the DNA is TGTGCCAGCAGCGTAGAGGACAGAAAAACCGGGGAGCTGTTTTTT.

This rearrangement joins TRBV20-1 to TRBJ2-1; possible D gene TRBD2, 6 bases. Trimming stripped 6 bases from V and 5 bases from J, with 17 bases between. Germline CDR1 DFQATT, CDR2 SNEGSKA (reference sequence). The CDR3 runs 14 residues. As DNA, the CDR3 is TGCAGTGCCCGCGGTGGACTACGAGACAATGAGCAGTTCTTC. Its translation: CSARGGLRDNEQFF.

The CDR3 is CAISESFGRENTGELFF. In DNA, the CDR3 is TGTGCCATCAGTGAGTCTTTCGGCAGGGAAAACACCGGGGAGCTGTTTTTT. The chain links TRBV10-3 to TRBJ2-2, with D maybe TRBD1 (5 bases). Per the germline V gene, CDR1 is ENHRY and CDR2 is SYGVKD. The CDR3 spans 17 residues. Trimming stripped 0 bases from V and 2 bases from J, with 13 bases between.

The chain uses TRBV3-1 and TRBJ2-1, with 11 bases lining up with TRBD2. Germline lookup yields CDR1 LGHDT and CDR2 YNNKEL (reference sequence). Unmatched junction bases numbered 12, after V lost 2 bases and J lost 12 bases. This CDR3 region has 16 residues. CDR3 DNA sequence: TGTGCCAGCAGCCAAATCACGCTAGCGGGAGGCGGAGGGCAGTTCTTC. This sequence encodes CASSQITLAGGGGQFF.

The J gene is TRBJ2-3, the V gene TRBV18, with 12 bases aligning to TRBD1. The CDR3 has 15 residues. Unmatched junction bases numbered 3, after V lost 7 bases and J lost 1 base. The germline V gene encodes CDR1 KGHSH and CDR2 LQKENI. DNA for the CDR3: TGTGCCAGCTACCGGGACAGGGGGCGCACAGATACGCAGTATTTT. It is translated as CASYRDRGRTDTQYF.

CDR3 nucleotide sequence: TGTGCCATCTTGGGCGGGGACTCCTACGAGCAGTACTTC. Translating gives CAILGGDSYEQYF. The V and J genes are TRBV10-3 and TRBJ2-7; D perhaps matches TRBD2 (6 bases). Trimming removed 8 bases at V and 0 bases at J, with 11 bases between. The CDR3 extends over 13 amino acids. From germline, CDR1 is ENHRY and CDR2 SYGVKD.

The gene calls are TRBV29-1 and TRBJ2-7; D may be TRBD1 (5 bases). The V end lost 5 bases, the J end lost 2 bases, and 7 bases lay between the germline ends. This CDR3 has 11 amino acids. Per germline, CDR1 SQVTM and CDR2 ANQGSEA. CDR3 protein: CSVSGTYEQYF. The CDR3 nucleotides read TGCAGCGTTTCAGGGACCTACGAGCAGTACTTC.

CDR3 loop: CASSPVSGRGKNIQYF. The CDR3 nucleotides are TGTGCCAGCTCCCCCGTTAGCGGGAGAGGCAAAAACATTCAGTACTTC. The chain uses TRBV6-1 and TRBJ2-4, with 9 positions matching TRBD2. V was pared by 8 bases and J by 3 bases, with 11 bases of the junction left unmatched. CDR3 length equals 16 residues. CDR1 and CDR2 (germline): MNHNS, SASEGT.

The J gene is TRBJ2-3, the V gene TRBV5-1, with TRBD1 matching 7 bases. Germline assignment: CDR1 SGHRS and CDR2 YFSETQ. Trimming at V came to 3 bases and at J to 2 bases, leaving 9 bases not matched to a gene. The CDR3 spans 16 residues. CDR3 region: CASSSGQRGNTDTQYF. DNA for the CDR3: TGCGCCAGCAGCTCGGGACAGAGAGGGAACACAGATACGCAGTATTTT.

This rearrangement joins TRBV7-9 to TRBJ1-4; D is undetermined. Germline assignment: CDR1 SEHNR and CDR2 FQNEAQ (reference sequence). This CDR3 is 13 amino acids long. V lost 2 bases and J 7 bases, leaving 8 bases between the germline ends. The CDR3 nucleotides read TGTGCCAGCAGCTTACTAATAGGTGAAAAACTGTTTTTT. The encoded protein is CASSLLIGEKLFF.

This chain joins TRBV29-1 and TRBJ2-7, with 10 positions matching TRBD2. Germline V lookup: CDR1 SQVTM, CDR2 ANQGSEA. With V trimmed by 4 bases and J by 3 bases, 6 bases remained unmatched. The CDR3 spans 14 residues. CDR3 coding DNA: TGCAGCGTTGTCAATCGACTAGCGGGCTACGAGCAGTACTTC. This codes for CSVVNRLAGYEQYF.

The chain joins TRBV14 to TRBJ1-5; D is ambiguous. V dropped 1 base and J dropped 4 bases, with 5 bases sitting between them. The germline gives CDR1 SGHDN, CDR2 FVKESK. The CDR3 spans 13 residues. The CDR3 here is CASSQAGNQPQHF. The CDR3 DNA reads as TGTGCCAGCAGCCAAGCAGGAAATCAGCCCCAGCATTTT.

The chain has TRBV25-1 and TRBJ2-7; TRBD1 matches at 7 bases. J was trimmed by 3 bases and V by 8 bases; bases with no gene match: 7. Per germline, CDR1 MGHDK and CDR2 SYGVNS. CDR3 length: 13 amino acids. In nucleotides, the CDR3 is TGTGCCAGCGGATGGACAGGCGACTACGAGCAGTACTTC. It yields the protein CASGWTGDYEQYF.

This chain links TRBV2 with TRBJ2-5; 11 bases fit TRBD2. This CDR3 region has 16 residues. With 1 base clipped from V and 3 bases from J, the junction kept 4 bases outside the gene matches. The V gene's germline CDR1 is SNHLY and CDR2 FYNNEI. The CDR3 spells CASSEGTSGYKETQYF. CDR3 bases: TGTGCCAGCAGTGAAGGGACTAGCGGGTATAAAGAGACCCAGTACTTC.

V and J are TRBV9 and TRBJ2-7; 10 bases fit TRBD1. The ends lost 4 bases at V and 5 bases at J; junction bases unmatched: 6. The CDR3 sequence is 14 residues long. Germline V gene lookup returns CDR1 SGDLS and CDR2 YYNGEE. The CDR3 bases are TGTGCCAGCAGCTTCGGGACAGGGGCCCACGAGCAGTACTTC. Amino acid sequence: CASSFGTGAHEQYF.

The chain couples TRBV7-9 to TRBJ2-1, with 7 nucleotides matching TRBD1. The ends lost 4 bases at V and 1 base at J; junction bases unmatched: 4. CDR3 size: 15 residues. Germline V gene data show CDR1 as SEHNR and CDR2 as FQNEAQ (reference sequence). The CDR3, as DNA: TGTGCCAGCAGCTCCCGACAGGGTTCCTACAATGAGCAGTTCTTC. This translates into CASSSRQGSYNEQFF. The variable domain in full, with the rest retrieved from reference TRBV7-9 and TRBJ2-1, is DTGVSQNPRHKITKRGQNVTFRCDPISEHNRLYWYRQTLGQGPEFLTYFQNEAQLEKSRLLSDRFSAERPKGSFSTLEIQRTEQGDSAMYLCASSSRQGSYNEQFFGPGTRLTVL.